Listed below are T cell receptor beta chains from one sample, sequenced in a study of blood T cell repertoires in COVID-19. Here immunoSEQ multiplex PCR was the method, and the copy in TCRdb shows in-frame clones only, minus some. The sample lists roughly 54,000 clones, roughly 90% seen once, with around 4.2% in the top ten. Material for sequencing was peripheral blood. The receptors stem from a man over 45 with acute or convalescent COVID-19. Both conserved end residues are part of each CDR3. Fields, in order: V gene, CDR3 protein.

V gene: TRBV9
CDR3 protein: CASSVATGGVNTGELFF

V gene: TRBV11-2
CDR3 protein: CASSLVLATDEQFF

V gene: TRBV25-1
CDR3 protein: CASSEWGQGIDEQYF

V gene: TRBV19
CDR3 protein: CASSRGQGASTNEKLFF

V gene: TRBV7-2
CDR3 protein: CASSAQGDYNSPLHF

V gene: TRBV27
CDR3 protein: CASSADRGRYGYTF

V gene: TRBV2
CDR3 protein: CASSEDEGGVFNEQFF

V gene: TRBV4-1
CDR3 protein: CASSQGAINVLTF

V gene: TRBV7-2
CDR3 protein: CASSFDRDTEAFF

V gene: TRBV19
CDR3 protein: CASSPDSSYNSPLHF

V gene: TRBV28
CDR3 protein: CANSRRGRSGSYNEQFF

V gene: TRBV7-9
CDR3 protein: CASSLGTALNQPQHF

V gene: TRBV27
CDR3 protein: CASSGPTGARSGANVLTF

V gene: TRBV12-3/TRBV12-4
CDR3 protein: CASSSYGYTF

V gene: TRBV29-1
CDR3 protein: CSVHTYYGYTF

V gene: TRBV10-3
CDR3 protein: CAIRPGQGNRGEKLFF

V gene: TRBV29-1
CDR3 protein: CSVVRGGFYEQYF

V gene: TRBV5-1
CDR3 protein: CASSSATSGRNEQFF

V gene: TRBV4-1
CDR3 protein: CASSQVPGLERRPYNEQFF

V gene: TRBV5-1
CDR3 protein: CASSLELAGYNEQFF

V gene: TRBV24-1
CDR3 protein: CATSRASGSSPGELFF

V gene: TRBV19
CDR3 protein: CASSTSDRADQPQHF

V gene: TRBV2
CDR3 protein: CASNRQGRWSTEAFF

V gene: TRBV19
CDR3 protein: CASSMGGNSYEQYF

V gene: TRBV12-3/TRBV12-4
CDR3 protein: CASRGQNTEAFF

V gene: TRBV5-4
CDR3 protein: CASSRLAGNEKLFF

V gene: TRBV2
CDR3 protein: CASIASYNSPLHF

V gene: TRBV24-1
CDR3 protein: CATSDQRTGLSGANVLTF

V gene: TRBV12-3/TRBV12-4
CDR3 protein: CASSSPGADGYTF

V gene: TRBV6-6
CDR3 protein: CASSRSGLAGVYEQYF

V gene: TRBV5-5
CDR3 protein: CASRAGGESNYGYTF

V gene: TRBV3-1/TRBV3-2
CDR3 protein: CASSQVVAGPSPETQYF

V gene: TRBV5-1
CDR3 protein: CASSWTSGRAGSTDTQYF

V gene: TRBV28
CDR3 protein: CASSFNLADNEQFF

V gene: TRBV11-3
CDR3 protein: CASSLVRYNEQFF

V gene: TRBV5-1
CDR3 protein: CASSPREAYNEQFF

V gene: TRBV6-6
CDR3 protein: CASNRGYQETQYF

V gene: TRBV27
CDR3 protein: CASSSLNYGYTF

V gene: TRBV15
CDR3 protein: CATSRRTVGTEAFF

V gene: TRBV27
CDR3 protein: CASSSTGVLGGYTF

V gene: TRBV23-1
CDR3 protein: CASRTSTDTQYF

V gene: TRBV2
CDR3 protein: CASSDTGTYRDTQYF

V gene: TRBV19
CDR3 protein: CASSIAPTYEQYF

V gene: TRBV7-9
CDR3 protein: CASSIAPGLAGGAQETQYF

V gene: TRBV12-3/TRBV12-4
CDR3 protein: CASSTGDYGYTF

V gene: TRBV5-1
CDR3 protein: CASSLEAASLSTDTQYF

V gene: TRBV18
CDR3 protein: CASSPRKGTAKLAGGVNEQFF

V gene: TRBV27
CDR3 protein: CASSYGTSGSEQYF

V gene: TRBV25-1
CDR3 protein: CASSEYSLAGAGELFF

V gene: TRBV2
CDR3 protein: CARTHSQGLDTEAFF